This T cell receptor beta chain was observed in a study of T cells after yellow fever vaccination. Trimming stripped 4 bases from V and 6 bases from J, with 16 bases between. This CDR3 has 15 residues. CDR1 and CDR2 (germline): SEHNR, FQNEAQ (reference sequence). TCRdb ran MiXCR on the 5' RACE reads and lists one entry per CDR3 protein. There are about 350,000 distinct CDR3 sequences in the sample; about an eighth occur only once, and more than 3% lies in the top ten. The J gene is TRBJ1-5, the V gene TRBV7-9; tentatively, D is TRBD1 (6 bases). This receptor was obtained from a young man who received the YFV17D yellow fever vaccine. The sequencing here drew on CD4+ T cells sorted from PBMCs, taken 15 days after the yellow fever booster vaccination. CDR3 DNA sequence: TGTGCCAGCAGCTCAACGGGACATCTTTTTCAGCCCCAGCATTTT. This translates into CASSSTGHLFQPQHF.